This is a list of T cell receptor beta chains from one sample in a study of blood T cell repertoires in COVID-19. The data were produced by immunoSEQ multiplex PCR, yet TCRdb's version contains in-frame clones alone and is incomplete. Among 85,000 to 95,000 clones listed, roughly 72% were seen once. Sequencing was done on a sample of peripheral blood. The receptors here all came from a man between 65 and 85 years old with acute or convalescent COVID-19. CDR3s include the opening cysteine and the closing phenylalanine or tryptophan. The D gene is left open where the match is weak. Clone size, where shown, is once, few, many, or a class for clones that have expanded.

abundance,d_gene,v_gene,j_gene,CDR3aa,CDR3nt
many,TRBD1,TRBV4-1,TRBJ1-1,CASSQDFRTGSRMNTEAFF,TGCGCCAGCAGCCAAGATTTTCGGACAGGTAGCCGGATGAACACTGAAGCTTTCTTT
.,TRBD1,TRBV30,TRBJ1-4,CAWSRGGLANEKLFF,TGTGCCTGGAGTAGAGGGGGCCTGGCTAATGAAAAACTGTTTTTT
.,.,TRBV30,TRBJ1-1,CAWSVISTGNTEAFF,TGTGCCTGGAGTGTAATTTCCACAGGGAACACTGAAGCTTTCTTT
.,.,TRBV2,TRBJ2-1,CASSDDRQGGEQFF,TGTGCCAGCAGTGACGACCGACAGGGAGGTGAGCAGTTCTTC
.,TRBD1,TRBV24-1,TRBJ2-5,CATSVETGGTETQYF,TGTGCCACCAGTGTCGAGACAGGGGGCACGGAGACCCAGTACTTC
.,TRBD1,TRBV15,TRBJ2-3,CATSTRGDSRDTQYF,TGTGCCACCAGCACCCGTGGGGACAGCCGAGATACGCAGTATTTT
.,.,TRBV6-5,TRBJ2-1,CASSRVGDEQFF,TGTGCCAGCAGCAGAGTCGGGGATGAGCAGTTCTTC
.,.,TRBV7-2,TRBJ1-1,CASSTRTGPPEAFF,TGTGCCAGCAGCACCAGAACAGGGCCCCCAGAAGCTTTCTTT
.,TRBD1,TRBV12-3/TRBV12-4,TRBJ1-3,CASTGGLRNTIYF,TGTGCCAGTACAGGGGGCTTAAGAAACACCATATATTTT
.,TRBD1,TRBV2,TRBJ1-4,CASSRTGVGEKLFF,TGTGCCAGCAGCAGGACAGGGGTGGGTGAAAAACTGTTTTTT
.,.,TRBV27,TRBJ2-5,CASSLSAAGGETQYF,TGTGCCAGCAGTTTATCGGCGGCGGGTGGGGAGACCCAGTACTTC
.,.,TRBV7-8,TRBJ1-2,CASSTRGVSDGYTF,TGTGCCAGCAGCACGCGGGGGGTGTCGGATGGCTACACCTTC
.,TRBD1,TRBV6-5,TRBJ2-7,CASPEDRTYEQYF,TGTGCCAGCCCTGAGGACAGGACCTACGAGCAGTACTTC
once,.,TRBV28,TRBJ2-7,CASNPNRNLNEQYF,TGTGCCAGCAACCCTAACAGGAATCTCAACGAGCAGTACTTC
.,TRBD1,TRBV27,TRBJ2-7,CASSLGQGLSSYEQYF,TGTGCCAGCAGTTTGGGACAGGGCCTAAGCTCCTACGAGCAGTACTTC
.,.,TRBV9,TRBJ2-5,CASSVSHKETQYF,TGTGCCAGCAGCGTATCCCACAAAGAGACCCAGTACTTC
.,TRBD1,TRBV5-1,TRBJ1-2,CASSLTARTGDGYTF,TGCGCCAGCAGCTTGACTGCAAGGACAGGGGACGGCTACACCTTC
.,TRBD2,TRBV24-1,TRBJ2-1,CATSDPTSGRALDEQFF,TGTGCCACCAGTGATCCCACTAGCGGGAGGGCCCTCGATGAGCAGTTCTTC
.,TRBD1,TRBV29-1,TRBJ2-5,CSGRTGFGLGTQYF,TGCAGCGGCAGGACAGGGTTTGGTCTGGGGACCCAGTACTTC
.,.,TRBV6-5,TRBJ2-3,CASSSARGTDTQYF,TGTGCCAGCAGTTCGGCTAGAGGGACAGATACGCAGTATTTT
.,.,TRBV9,TRBJ1-2,CASSQGTPNYGYTF,TGTGCCAGCAGCCAAGGGACTCCTAACTATGGCTACACCTTC
.,.,TRBV29-1,TRBJ2-1,CSVDYTGSREQFF,TGCAGCGTTGACTATACAGGGTCGCGTGAGCAGTTCTTC
.,TRBD2,TRBV4-2,TRBJ2-1,CASSQEKAAGTYNEQFF,TGTGCCAGCAGCCAAGAAAAGGCAGCGGGGACTTACAATGAGCAGTTCTTC
.,.,TRBV5-6,TRBJ2-3,CASSLVASRTDTQYF,TGTGCCAGCAGCTTGGTAGCTAGCAGGACAGATACGCAGTATTTT
.,TRBD1,TRBV18,TRBJ2-2,CASSPDRDTGELFF,TGTGCCAGCTCACCCGACAGGGACACCGGGGAGCTGTTTTTT
.,TRBD2,TRBV9,TRBJ2-3,CASSELAGTSGTDTQYF,TGTGCCAGCAGTGAATTGGCCGGGACTAGCGGCACAGATACGCAGTATTTT
many,.,TRBV15,TRBJ1-5,CATSRDGGGGQPQHF,TGTGCCACCAGCAGAGATGGTGGGGGCGGGCAGCCCCAGCATTTT
.,.,TRBV5-1,TRBJ1-1,CASSFEPNTEAFF,TGCGCCAGCAGCTTCGAGCCGAACACTGAAGCTTTCTTT
.,.,TRBV11-1,TRBJ1-1,CASSLEDMNTEAFF,TGTGCCAGCAGCTTAGAGGACATGAACACTGAAGCTTTCTTT
.,.,TRBV7-9,TRBJ1-5,CASSWGGNQPQHF,TGTGCCAGCAGCTGGGGAGGGAATCAGCCCCAGCATTTT
once,.,TRBV6-1,TRBJ1-1,CASSEGGVGFAGTEAFF,TGTGCCAGCAGTGAAGGGGGGGTCGGTTTTGCGGGCACTGAAGCTTTCTTT
.,TRBD1,TRBV28,TRBJ1-2,CASSYTGTGTYGYTF,TGTGCCAGCAGTTATACCGGGACAGGGACCTATGGCTACACCTTC
.,TRBD1,TRBV10-3,TRBJ2-3,CAISDPGQGGDTQYF,TGTGCCATCAGTGACCCGGGACAGGGAGGAGATACGCAGTATTTT
.,TRBD1,TRBV2,TRBJ2-2,CASSPGTGSSITGELFF,TGTGCCAGCAGTCCCGGGACAGGGAGTAGCATTACCGGGGAGCTGTTTTTT
.,.,TRBV7-9,TRBJ1-6,CASSPPGDNSPLHF,TGTGCCAGCAGCCCTCCAGGGGATAATTCACCCCTCCACTTT
.,TRBD1,TRBV19,TRBJ1-5,CASSPGQKNQPQHF,TGTGCCAGTAGCCCGGGACAGAAAAATCAGCCCCAGCATTTT
.,TRBD2,TRBV5-4,TRBJ2-1,CASSRGTSGGLEQFF,TGTGCCAGCAGCCGGGGGACTAGCGGGGGGCTTGAGCAGTTCTTC
.,TRBD1,TRBV10-2,TRBJ2-7,CAIPEPGQGTLYEQYF,TGCGCCATCCCAGAACCGGGACAGGGTACCCTCTACGAGCAGTACTTC
.,TRBD1,TRBV6-5,TRBJ2-5,CASSRDRGYGTQYF,TGTGCCAGCAGCCGGGACAGGGGGTATGGGACCCAGTACTTC
.,.,TRBV2,TRBJ1-2,CASSLQGNYGYTF,TGTGCCAGCAGTCTTCAGGGAAACTATGGCTACACCTTC
.,TRBD2,TRBV24-1,TRBJ2-1,CATSGQRETGEQFF,TGTGCCACCAGTGGCCAGCGGGAGACGGGTGAGCAGTTCTTC
.,TRBD1,TRBV14,TRBJ2-1,CASSQVWGQGANEQFF,TGTGCCAGCAGCCAAGTATGGGGACAGGGGGCAAATGAGCAGTTCTTC
.,TRBD2,TRBV30,TRBJ2-3,CAWSKGLAGDYTYF,TGTGCCTGGAGTAAAGGACTAGCGGGAGATTATACGTATTTT
.,.,TRBV7-9,TRBJ1-5,CASSPDRGQPQHF,TGTGCCAGCAGCCCGGACAGAGGTCAGCCCCAGCATTTT
.,.,TRBV2,TRBJ1-6,CASSDGTAQGSPLHF,TGTGCCAGCAGCGATGGGACGGCTCAGGGGTCACCCCTCCACTTT
once,TRBD1,TRBV29-1,TRBJ2-5,CSQDRVKEEETQYF,TGCAGCCAAGACAGGGTGAAGGAGGAAGAGACCCAGTACTTC
.,.,TRBV24-1,TRBJ2-2,CATSDLNRGVRGRTGELFF,TGTGCCACCAGTGATTTGAATAGGGGCGTCCGGGGGAGGACCGGGGAGCTGTTTTTT
.,.,TRBV28,TRBJ2-6,CASRGYQGRKPGANVLTF,TGTGCCAGCAGGGGATACCAGGGGAGAAAACCTGGGGCCAACGTCCTGACTTTC